The source of this T cell receptor beta chain is a study of control samples from healthy donors and cancer patients. Germline V gene sequence: CDR1 WSHSY, CDR2 SAAADI. This CDR3 has 15 amino acids. The ends lost 6 bases at V and 5 bases at J; junction bases unmatched: 10. Only in-frame clones appear in the TCRdb table, and some are missing; sequencing was by immunoSEQ multiplex PCR. The table shows 80,000 to 100,000 clones, with roughly 88% occurring only once. Material: blood. The clonotype comes from a man under 40 in good health. The V call is TRBV10-2, the J call TRBJ2-3, with TRBD1 identical over 8 bases. The CDR3 DNA reads TGCGCCAGCAGGCCCGGACAGGGCGGAGGAGATACGCAGTATTTT. It yields the protein CASRPGQGGGDTQYF.